This TCR beta chain came from a study of TIL therapy for anti-PD-1-resistant metastatic lung cancer. About the research overall: Tumors carried a median about 1.5 non-synonymous mutations per megabase.

The ends were cut back, 3 bases at V and 2 bases at J, with 13 bases in the middle. The CDR3 sequence is 15 residues long. CDR1 is SGHNT and CDR2 is YENEEA in the germline V gene. Indicated time point: pre-treatment sample, taken before nivolumab and TIL therapy. Stage 4 NSCLC adults joined between late 2017 and 2020. This was the immunoSEQ v3 assay. The method was immunoSEQ multiplex PCR; TCRdb's version includes in-frame clones alone and lacks a portion of them. The sample has tens of thousands of clones; 86% are singletons. J is TRBJ2-5 and V is TRBV11-3; D possibly corresponds to TRBD1 (6 bases). Sequenced here: blood, sampled at baseline. This clonotype originated in a person aged 30 to 80 with non-small cell lung cancer. This CDR3 reads CASSLGQGIQETQYF. The CDR3 region has the DNA TGTGCCAGCAGCTTGGGGCAGGGGATACAAGAGACCCAGTACTTC.